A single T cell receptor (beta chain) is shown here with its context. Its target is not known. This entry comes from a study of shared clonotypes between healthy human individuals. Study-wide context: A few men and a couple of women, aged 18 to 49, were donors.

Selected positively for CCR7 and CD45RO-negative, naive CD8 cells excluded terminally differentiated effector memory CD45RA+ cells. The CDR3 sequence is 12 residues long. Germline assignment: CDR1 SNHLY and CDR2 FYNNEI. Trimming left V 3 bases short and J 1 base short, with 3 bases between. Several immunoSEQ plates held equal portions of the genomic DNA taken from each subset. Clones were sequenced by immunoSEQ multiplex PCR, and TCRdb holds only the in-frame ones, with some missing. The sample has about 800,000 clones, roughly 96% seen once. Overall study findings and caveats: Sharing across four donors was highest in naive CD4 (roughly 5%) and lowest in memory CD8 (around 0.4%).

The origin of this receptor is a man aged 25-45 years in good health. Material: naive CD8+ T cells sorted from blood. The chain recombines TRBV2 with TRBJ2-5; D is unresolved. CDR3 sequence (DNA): TGTGCCAGCAGTGACAGCCAAGAGACCCAGTACTTC. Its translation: CASSDSQETQYF.